This T cell receptor (beta chain) was sequenced during a study of blood T cell repertoires in COVID-19. The ends lost 2 bases at V and 5 bases at J; junction bases unmatched: 8. Germline CDR1 and CDR2: MGHRA and YSYEKL. The CDR3 is made up of 16 amino acids. TCRdb's copy holds only in-frame clones and misses some; the assay was immunoSEQ multiplex PCR. The sample lists 490,000 or so clones; about 85% were seen once. The chain uses TRBV4-1 and TRBJ1-2; TRBD1 aligns across 10 bases. The receptor comes from a woman between 55 and 75 years old who had recovered from COVID-19. Sample: PBMCs or T cells enriched from blood (not recorded which). CDR3 bases: TGCGCCAGCAGCCAACCGGGACAGGGGACGCGGTATGGCTACACCTTC. Protein: CASSQPGQGTRYGYTF.